The clone carrying this T cell receptor beta chain has just a few counts. Its target is not known. All of the isolated RNA was reverse transcribed, so expressed TCRB transcripts were sequenced. TCRdb's copy holds only in-frame clones and misses some; the assay was immunoSEQ multiplex PCR. In the table there are 300,000 to 350,000 clones, 12% to 15% of which are singletons. The data originate from a study of beta chain features in type 1 diabetes. Study-wide background: Similarity in age, gender and cell yields was seen between patients and healthy donors. Study-wide results and limits: Moderate but significant shortening of TCRB CDR3s was recorded in all four CD4+ subsets from Type 1 diabetes patients.

The CDR3 runs 17 residues. V lost 3 bases and J lost 7; bases outside the gene matches: 10. Germline CDR1 is MGHDK and CDR2 is SYGVNS. Specimen: central memory CD4+ T cells from blood. The source of this sequence is a man aged 25 to 40 in good health. V usage is TRBV25-1 and J usage is TRBJ2-2; 11 nucleotides agree with TRBD2. DNA of the CDR3: TGTGCCAGCAGTGACCTGATGATAGCGGGAGGGGTCGGGGAGCTGTTTTTT. Translation gives CASSDLMIAGGVGELFF.